Listed here are 31 T cell receptor beta chains from one sample, sequenced in a study of a mutant IDH1 vaccine in newly diagnosed glioma. TCRdb's table, derived via immunoSEQ multiplex PCR, lists solely in-frame clones and lacks some. There are 25,000 to 35,000 clones in the sample; roughly 80% occur only once, and roughly a fifth lies in the top ten. Time point denoted: baseline, week 1 (first vaccination visit). As for treatment: pre-vaccination baseline after standard-of-care therapy. Sequences were derived from PBMCs, sampled from a glioma patient treated with radiotherapy, temozolomide or both. The receptor source for this set is a man younger than 40 with glioma.

Worth noting for this clone: This may arise from a read error, as a much more abundant clone is one base away. This rearrangement joins TRBV6-6 to TRBJ2-2; D gene uncertain. V dropped 2 bases and J dropped 3 bases, with 4 bases sitting between them. CDR1 is MNHNY and CDR2 is SVGAGI in the germline V gene (reference sequence). The CDR3 is 13 amino acids. CDR3 bases: TGTGCCAGCAGTTACAGGGACACCGGGGAGCTGTTTTTT. Its translation: CASSYRDTGELFF.

V gene TRBV4-3 combines with J gene TRBJ2-1; D is possibly TRBD2 (5 bases). CDR3 length equals 14 residues. Germline V gene data show CDR1 as LGHNA and CDR2 as YSLEER. The ends were cut back, 2 bases at V and 5 bases at J, with 10 bases in the middle. The chain's CDR3 is CASSQIGGNNEQFF. The CDR3 DNA reads TGCGCCAGCAGCCAAATCGGAGGTAACAATGAGCAGTTCTTC.

This clone was seen more than once but under ten times. The genes are TRBV30 and TRBJ1-2; tentatively, D is TRBD1 (5 bases). V was cut by 5 bases and J by 4 bases, with 23 bases left in between. This CDR3 comprises 16 residues. Germline lookup yields CDR1 GTSNPN and CDR2 SVGIG (reference sequence). CDR3 DNA: TGTGCCTGGGTTCCTTATGAAGGGGCGCAGATCTATGGCTACACCTTC. It encodes CAWVPYEGAQIYGYTF.

V and J are TRBV11-2 and TRBJ1-1; D not resolved. Looked up from germline, CDR1 is SGHAT and CDR2 is FQNNGV. Trimming pared 0 bases from V and 0 bases from J, leaving 11 bases between. The CDR3 length is 16 residues. The CDR3 DNA sequence: TGTGCCAGCAGCTTAGATCCCGCGGTCTTGAACACTGAAGCTTTCTTT. Translating it yields CASSLDPAVLNTEAFF.

The chain joins TRBV7-9 to TRBJ1-2; no clear D gene. This CDR3 has 15 amino acids. Trimming cost V 6 bases and J 4 bases, with 18 bases left between them. The germline V gene encodes CDR1 SEHNR and CDR2 FQNEAQ (reference sequence). The CDR3 region has the DNA TGTGCCAGCAGTCTAGGGTCCGAAAGTCTCTATGGCTACACCTTC. This codes for CASSLGSESLYGYTF.

This clone was observed once. The chain employs TRBV5-1 and TRBJ2-3; D might be TRBD1 (6 bases). Trimming took 2 bases from V and 4 from J, leaving 11 bases between them. Per the germline V gene, CDR1 is SGHRS and CDR2 is YFSETQ. This CDR3 region has 14 residues. The CDR3 here is CASSLRRGADTQYF. CDR3 in DNA: TGCGCCAGCAGCTTACGCAGGGGCGCAGATACGCAGTATTTT.

The chain recombines TRBV4-1 with TRBJ1-2; D is possibly TRBD1 (6 bases). Trimming cost V 0 bases and J 2 bases, with 16 bases left between them. The germline V gene encodes CDR1 MGHRA and CDR2 YSYEKL. The CDR3 extends over 17 amino acids. The CDR3 loop is CASSQDNSGRGNYGYTF. The DNA of the CDR3 is TGCGCCAGCAGCCAAGATAACAGTGGCAGGGGAAACTATGGCTACACCTTC.

The CDR3 DNA follows: TGTGCCAGCAGCTTAGTTGGGGAGTACAATGAGCAGTTCTTC. This codes for CASSLVGEYNEQFF. This chain links TRBV7-8 with TRBJ2-1, with a weak D call TRBD2 (5 bases). The CDR3 is made up of 14 amino acids. V dropped 1 base and J dropped 4 bases, with 8 bases sitting between them. Germline loops: CDR1 SGHVS, CDR2 FQNEAQ.

This chain connects TRBV6-1 to TRBJ2-5; a weak D match, TRBD1 (6 bases). Per the germline V gene, CDR1 is MNHNS and CDR2 is SASEGT. This CDR3 has 15 residues. The V end was cut by 7 bases, the J end by 5 bases, with 20 bases between. CDR3 sequence: CASINPHRVGETQYF. CDR3 DNA sequence: TGTGCCAGCATCAACCCCCACAGGGTTGGCGAGACCCAGTACTTC.

The chain carries TRBV28 and TRBJ2-1; no definite D call. V was pared by 4 bases and J by 7 bases, with 14 bases between. Germline CDR1 is MDHEN and CDR2 is SYDVKM. The CDR3 totals 14 residues. As DNA, the CDR3 is TGTGCCAGCAGTTCCAACCTTAGGTATAATGAGCAGTTCTTC. Its protein product is CASSSNLRYNEQFF.

The chain recombines TRBV10-3 with TRBJ1-5, with D maybe TRBD1 (5 bases). Germline CDR1 and CDR2: ENHRY and SYGVKD. Trimming cost V 0 bases and J 2 bases, with 17 bases left between them. The CDR3 runs to 18 residues. CDR3 protein: CAISESKSGGAGNQPQHF. CDR3 nucleotides: TGTGCCATCAGTGAGTCCAAAAGTGGGGGAGCCGGCAATCAGCCCCAGCATTTT.

The chain has TRBV4-1 and TRBJ1-4; the match to TRBD1 covers 8 bases. The CDR3 consists of 17 residues. J gave up 0 bases and V 4 bases, and 7 bases lay outside the gene matches. Germline-derived CDR1 and CDR2 are MGHRA and YSYEKL. The CDR3 spells CASSPTGTGSTNEKLFF. CDR3 bases: TGCGCCAGCAGCCCAACCGGGACAGGCTCAACTAATGAAAAACTGTTTTTT.

The rearrangement joins TRBV5-1 to TRBJ2-4; 7 bases align to TRBD1. CDR1 is SGHRS and CDR2 is YFSETQ in the germline V gene. V dropped 4 bases and J dropped 3; count of bases not matched to a gene: 13. The length of the CDR3 is 17 residues. CDR3 in DNA: TGCGCCAGCAGCCCGGCACAGGGGCCAGTGGGCAAAAACATTCAGTACTTC. Its translation is CASSPAQGPVGKNIQYF. Using reference TRBV5-1 and TRBJ2-4 for the parts outside the CDR3, the full variable domain is KAGVTQTPRYLIKTRGQQVTLSCSPISGHRSVSWYQQTPGQGLQFLFEYFSETQRNKGNFPGRFSGRQFSNSRSEMNVSTLELGDSALYLCASSPAQGPVGKNIQYFGAGTRLSVL.

The J gene is TRBJ1-3, the V gene TRBV14, with D possibly being TRBD1 (5 bases). The CDR3 contains 15 residues. The ends were cut back, 3 bases at V and 4 bases at J, with 13 bases in the middle. The V gene's germline CDR1 is SGHDN and CDR2 FVKESK. CDR3 nucleotides: TGTGCCAGCAGCCAGTTGGCCACAGGAGGAAACACCATATATTTT. This sequence encodes CASSQLATGGNTIYF.

In DNA, the CDR3 is TGTGCCAGCAGCCCAAACAGGGGCAGGCTTGCAACTAATGAAAAACTGTTTTTT. Translation: CASSPNRGRLATNEKLFF. V gene TRBV14 combines with J gene TRBJ1-4, with 7 bases matching TRBD1. The germline V gene encodes CDR1 SGHDN and CDR2 FVKESK. CDR3 length: 18 residues. Trimming at V came to 4 bases and at J to 0 bases, leaving 11 bases not matched to a gene.

The chain carries TRBV5-1 and TRBJ2-1, with 9 nucleotides matching TRBD2. This CDR3 is 14 amino acids long. The J segment lost 6 bases and the V segment lost 4 bases, leaving 5 bases of the junction unmatched. CDR1 and CDR2 (germline): SGHRS, YFSETQ. This CDR3 reads CASSPSGDGNEQFF. The CDR3 DNA sequence: TGCGCCAGCAGCCCTAGCGGGGACGGCAATGAGCAGTTCTTC.

The chain combines TRBV4-2 with TRBJ2-6, with 9 bases that match TRBD1. Germline V gives CDR1 LGHNA, CDR2 YNFKEQ. V lost 0 bases, J lost 7 bases, and 10 bases stayed unmatched. The CDR3 totals 18 residues. CDR3 region: CASSQDTGGTGKANVLTF. DNA for the CDR3: TGTGCCAGCAGCCAAGATACGGGCGGGACAGGGAAAGCCAACGTCCTGACTTTC.

V gene TRBV18 combines with J gene TRBJ1-4; D remains unclear. Trimming pared 3 bases from V and 2 bases from J, leaving 13 bases between. Germline values: CDR1 KGHSH, CDR2 LQKENI. This CDR3 comprises 16 residues. Here the CDR3 reads CASSPSPANTNEKLFF. Written as DNA, the CDR3 is TGTGCCAGCTCACCCTCCCCGGCTAACACTAATGAAAAACTGTTTTTT.

The V call is TRBV11-2, the J call TRBJ2-7; no firm D call. Germline V gene sequence: CDR1 SGHAT, CDR2 FQNNGV. Trimming pared 1 base from V and 9 bases from J, leaving 16 bases between. The CDR3 totals 14 residues. CDR3 amino acids: CASSLGASVLGQYF. DNA of the CDR3: TGTGCCAGCAGCTTAGGTGCTAGTGTATTGGGGCAGTACTTC.

This chain joins TRBV7-9 and TRBJ1-1; D possibly corresponds to TRBD1 (6 bases). This CDR3 is 12 amino acids long. Germline CDR1 and CDR2: SEHNR and FQNEAQ (reference sequence). Between the trimmed V and J ends, which lost 3 bases and 6 bases, there was a span of 8 bases. CDR3 nucleotides: TGTGCCAGCAGCTTTGGGGGCTCTGAAGCTTTCTTT. Protein: CASSFGGSEAFF.

V usage is TRBV6-4 and J usage is TRBJ2-2, with D perhaps being TRBD1 or TRBD2 (5 bases each). Trimming removed 4 bases at V and 0 bases at J, with 9 bases between. Germline V CDR1 and CDR2: MRHNA, SNTAGT. The CDR3 contains 15 residues. The CDR3 loop reads CASSGGATNTGELFF. The CDR3 DNA reads as TGTGCCAGCAGTGGAGGGGCAACGAACACCGGGGAGCTGTTTTTT.

This sequence joins TRBV25-1 and TRBJ2-2, with 9 positions matching TRBD2. J gave up 7 bases and V 5 bases, and 8 bases lay outside the gene matches. The CDR3 is made up of 15 amino acids. Germline lookup yields CDR1 MGHDK and CDR2 SYGVNS. This CDR3 is CASSLAGAMGGELFF. In DNA, the CDR3 is TGTGCCAGCAGTTTAGCGGGAGCGATGGGCGGGGAGCTGTTTTTT.

The chain couples TRBV19 to TRBJ1-4; no reliable D call. CDR3 length equals 16 residues. The germline gives CDR1 LNHDA, CDR2 SQIVND (reference sequence). Trimming removed 5 bases from V and 8 bases from J, with 21 bases in between. The CDR3 region is CASSVSLAGEHEKLFF. CDR3 coding DNA: TGTGCCAGTAGTGTTTCCCTTGCAGGAGAACACGAAAAACTGTTTTTT.

The chain has TRBV4-1 and TRBJ1-1; TRBD1 matches at 7 bases. The J segment lost 6 bases and the V segment lost 2 bases, leaving 9 bases of the junction unmatched. Germline-derived CDR1 and CDR2 are MGHRA and YSYEKL. This CDR3 is built from 15 residues. The CDR3 is CASSQSQTGMAEAFF. CDR3 DNA sequence: TGCGCCAGCAGCCAAAGCCAGACAGGGATGGCTGAAGCTTTCTTT.

This clone was counted once. The CDR3 coding sequence is TGTGCCAGTAGTATAGGACAGATGACTGAAGCTTTCTTT. Its protein product is CASSIGQMTEAFF. The chain has TRBV19 and TRBJ1-1, with D possibly TRBD1 on 5 matching bases. From germline, CDR1 is LNHDA and CDR2 SQIVND (reference sequence). V was pared by 1 base and J by 5 bases, with 8 bases between. This CDR3 has 13 amino acids.

The rearrangement joins TRBV5-1 to TRBJ1-2, with TRBD1 as a possible D gene (5 bases). The V and J ends lost 4 bases and 2 bases respectively, with 6 bases between them. This CDR3 region has 12 residues. Per germline, CDR1 SGHRS and CDR2 YFSETQ. The DNA for the CDR3 is TGCGCCAGCAGCCGGGACAACTATGGCTACACCTTC. It codes for CASSRDNYGYTF.

The chain combines TRBV7-3 with TRBJ2-1; D might be TRBD1 or TRBD2, each matching 5 bases. Germline V gene sequence: CDR1 SGHTA, CDR2 FQGTGA. V was pared by 5 bases and J by 4 bases, with 12 bases between. CDR3 length equals 14 residues. CDR3 nucleotide sequence: TGTGCCAGCAGCCATGGGACCAGTTACAATGAGCAGTTCTTC. Its translation is CASSHGTSYNEQFF.

The chain has TRBV6-1 and TRBJ1-6, with D possibly matching TRBD1 (5 bases). Trimming took 0 bases from V and 2 from J, leaving 8 bases between them. Germline V gene sequence: CDR1 MNHNS, CDR2 SASEGT. This CDR3 spans 16 amino acids. The CDR3 sequence is CASSEAIGAYNSPLHF. The CDR3 DNA is TGTGCCAGCAGTGAAGCAATAGGGGCCTATAATTCACCCCTCCACTTT.

V gene TRBV5-1 combines with J gene TRBJ2-3; D is unresolved. Per the germline V gene, CDR1 is SGHRS and CDR2 is YFSETQ. The CDR3 has 14 residues. The V and J ends lost 1 base and 2 bases respectively, with 8 bases between them. Here the CDR3 reads CASSLLQTTDTQYF. CDR3 bases: TGCGCCAGCAGCTTGTTGCAGACCACAGATACGCAGTATTTT.

This clone was detected only a few times. The chain carries TRBV9 and TRBJ2-1; TRBD2 matches at 11 bases. Trimming took 6 bases from V and 4 from J; bases not matched to a gene: 6. The CDR3 runs to 15 residues. Germline V gene data show CDR1 as SGDLS and CDR2 as YYNGEE. The CDR3 coding sequence is TGTGCCAGCAAACCTAGCGGGGGGCCTTACAATGAGCAGTTCTTC. Its protein product is CASKPSGGPYNEQFF. The variable domain in full, with the rest retrieved from reference TRBV9 and TRBJ2-1, is DSGVTQTPKHLITATGQRVTLRCSPRSGDLSVYWYQQSLDQGLQFLIQYYNGEERAKGNILERFSAQQFPDLHSELNLSSLELGDSALYFCASKPSGGPYNEQFFGPGTRLTVL.

This chain links TRBV5-1 with TRBJ1-1; D ambiguous. The CDR3 length is 15 residues. CDR1 is SGHRS, CDR2 YFSETQ, per germline. V was shortened by 0 bases and J by 0 bases, with 9 bases between the two germline ends. CDR3 sequence (DNA): TGCGCCAGCAGCTTGGGTGGGGTGTTGAACACTGAAGCTTTCTTT. Translated: CASSLGGVLNTEAFF.